This T cell receptor beta chain was identified during a study of blood T cells in healthy people across ages. Overall study: Template switching recovered approximately one barcoded beta molecule for every two T cells.

Next came a second PCR, run for about 6 to 11 cycles, which used a sample-barcoded 5' primer along with a J-beta primer mix. TCRdb processed the 5' RACE reads anew with MiXCR; each CDR3 protein has one entry. The sample shows 890,000 or so distinct CDR3 sequences, around two thirds of them seen only once. J gave up 6 bases and V 7 bases, and 10 bases lay outside the gene matches. Germline lookup yields CDR1 MDHEN and CDR2 SYDVKM. The CDR3 is 15 residues long. The sequencing input was blood. The chain is built from TRBV28 and TRBJ2-2; 8 positions agree with TRBD2. The origin of this receptor is a man younger than 45 in good health. The CDR3 sequence is CASNSRGGLAGELFF. As DNA, the CDR3 is TGTGCCAGCAACTCACGGGGGGGTTTGGCCGGGGAGCTGTTTTTT.